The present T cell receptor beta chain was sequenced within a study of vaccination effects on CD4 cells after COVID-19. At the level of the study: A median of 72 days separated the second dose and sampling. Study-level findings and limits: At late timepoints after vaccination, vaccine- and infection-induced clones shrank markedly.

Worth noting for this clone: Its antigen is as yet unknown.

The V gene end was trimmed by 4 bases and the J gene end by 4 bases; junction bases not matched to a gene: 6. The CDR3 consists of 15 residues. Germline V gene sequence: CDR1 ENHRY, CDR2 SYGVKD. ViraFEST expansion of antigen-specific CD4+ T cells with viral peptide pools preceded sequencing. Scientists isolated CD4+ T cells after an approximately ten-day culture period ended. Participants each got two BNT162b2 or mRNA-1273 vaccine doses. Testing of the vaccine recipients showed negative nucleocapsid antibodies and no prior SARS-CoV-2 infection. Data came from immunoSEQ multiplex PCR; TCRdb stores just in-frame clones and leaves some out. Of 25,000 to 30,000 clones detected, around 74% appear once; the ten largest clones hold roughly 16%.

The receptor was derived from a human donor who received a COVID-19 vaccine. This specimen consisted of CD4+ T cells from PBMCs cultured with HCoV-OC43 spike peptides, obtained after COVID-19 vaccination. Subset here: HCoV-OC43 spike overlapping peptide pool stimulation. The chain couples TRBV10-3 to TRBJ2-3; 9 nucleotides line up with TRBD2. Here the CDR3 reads CAISVTSGSSDTQYF. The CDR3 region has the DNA TGTGCCATCAGTGTTACTAGCGGGTCATCAGATACGCAGTATTTT.